This passage covers 22 T cell receptor beta chains from one sample sequenced in a study of blood T cell repertoires in COVID-19. Using immunoSEQ multiplex PCR, the repertoire was profiled, and TCRdb retains in-frame clones only, with some absent. The sample has about 220,000 clones, roughly nine tenths seen once. Sequencing used peripheral blood. Every receptor here comes from a man between 35 and 55 years old with active or convalescent COVID-19.

The chain carries TRBV7-9 and TRBJ1-2; tentatively, D is TRBD1 (5 bases). V was pared by 2 bases and J by 0 bases, with 10 bases between. The CDR3 has 15 residues. Germline-derived CDR1 and CDR2 are SEHNR and FQNEAQ (reference sequence). CDR3 residues: CASSLQGKANYGYTF. CDR3 sequence (DNA): TGTGCCAGCAGCTTACAGGGAAAAGCTAACTATGGCTACACCTTC.

This chain links TRBV27 with TRBJ1-1, with a weak D call TRBD1 (6 bases). The V and J ends lost 0 bases and 1 base respectively, with 12 bases between them. The germline gives CDR1 MNHEY, CDR2 SMNVEV (reference sequence). The CDR3 has 16 residues. In nucleotides, the CDR3 is TGTGCCAGCAGTTTATCCGCGGCGGGGGCGAACACTGAAGCTTTCTTT. Protein: CASSLSAAGANTEAFF.

The rearrangement uses TRBV30 and TRBJ1-1; 9 positions agree with TRBD1. Trimming cost V 0 bases and J 5 bases; bases outside gene matches: 4. Germline lookup yields CDR1 GTSNPN and CDR2 SVGIG (reference sequence). There are 14 residues in the CDR3. CDR3 loop: CAWSVGTGRTEAFF. Here the CDR3 DNA reads TGTGCCTGGAGTGTCGGGACAGGGAGGACTGAAGCTTTCTTT. The full variable domain, with the rest looked up from reference TRBV30 and TRBJ1-1, is SQTIHQWPATLVQPVGSPLSLECTVEGTSNPNLYWYRQAAGRGLQLLFYSVGIGQISSEVPQNLSASRPQDRQFILSSKKLLLSDSGFYLCAWSVGTGRTEAFFGQGTRLTVV.

The chain couples TRBV27 to TRBJ1-6; TRBD1 matches at 7 bases. Germline CDR1 reads MNHEY; CDR2 reads SMNVEV (reference sequence). The CDR3 has 15 amino acids. With V trimmed by 5 bases and J by 9 bases, 10 bases remained unmatched. In nucleotides, the CDR3 is TGTGCCAGCAGTCCGGAGACAGGGCTCCTTTCACCCCTCCACTTT. Its translation is CASSPETGLLSPLHF.

Remarks on this clone: A junction boundary mismatches the germline segment, possibly from a read error. This sequence joins TRBV28 and TRBJ1-2; TRBD1 matches at 7 bases. CDR3 length: 11 amino acids. The germline CDR1 and CDR2 sequences are MDHEN and SYDVKM. The CDR3 DNA reads as TGTGCCAGCAGTCTTGACAGGGCCCTTTTCTTC. Protein: CASSLDRALFF.

Here the CDR3 reads CASTLTGPGTDTQYF. The CDR3 DNA is TGTGCCAGCACCCTGACAGGGCCGGGGACAGATACGCAGTATTTT. This chain connects TRBV2 to TRBJ2-3; the match to TRBD1 covers 7 bases. The CDR3 has 15 residues. The germline V gene encodes CDR1 SNHLY and CDR2 FYNNEI. With V trimmed by 7 bases and J by 3 bases, 10 bases remained unmatched.

This chain uses TRBV3-1 (or the pseudogene TRBV3-2) with TRBJ2-1; no clear D gene. CDR3 length: 15 residues. The V and J ends lost 0 bases and 5 bases respectively, with 11 bases between them. From germline, CDR1 is LGHDT and CDR2 YNNKEL (reference sequence). In DNA, the CDR3 is TGTGCCAGCAGCCAAGACCCGAGCGCCGACAATGAGCAGTTCTTC. This translates into CASSQDPSADNEQFF.

In its sample, this clone was seen many times. The chain recombines TRBV2 with TRBJ1-1; a weak D match, TRBD1 (5 bases). Trimming removed 0 bases from V and 8 bases from J, with 13 bases in between. Germline CDR1 and CDR2: SNHLY and FYNNEI. The CDR3 sequence is 14 residues long. The chain's CDR3 is CASSEAGRGVEAFF. CDR3 in DNA: TGTGCCAGCAGTGAAGCGGGGCGAGGTGTGGAAGCTTTCTTT. Supplemented by reference TRBV2 and TRBJ1-1, the full variable domain reads EPEVTQTPSHQVTQMGQEVILRCVPISNHLYFYWYRQILGQKVEFLVSFYNNEISEKSEIFDDQFSVERPDGSNFTLKIRSTKLEDSAMYFCASSEAGRGVEAFFGQGTRLTVV.

The chain employs TRBV6-2 or TRBV6-3 and TRBJ1-2, with 8 positions matching TRBD1. CDR3 length: 13 residues. Trimming at V came to 6 bases and at J to 3 bases, leaving 3 bases not matched to a gene. Germline V gene lookup returns CDR1 MNHEY and CDR2 SVGEGT. For the CDR3, the DNA is TGTGCCAGCAGCCTGGACAGGGACTATGGCTACACCTTC. As protein: CASSLDRDYGYTF.

J is TRBJ2-1 and V is TRBV27; TRBD2 aligns across 15 bases. This CDR3 is built from 16 residues. The trim removed 5 bases at V and 14 bases at J, leaving 13 bases unmatched. Per germline, CDR1 MNHEY and CDR2 SMNVEV (reference sequence). CDR3 sequence reads: CASSTGTSGGFVNEFF. CDR3 nucleotide sequence: TGTGCCAGCAGTACAGGGACTAGCGGGGGGTTTGTGAACGAGTTCTTC.

The chain links TRBV5-6 to TRBJ2-6; 7 nucleotides match TRBD1. Germline CDR1 reads SGHDT; CDR2 reads YYEEEE. CDR3 length: 16 residues. Losses at the gene ends were 4 bases for V and 3 bases for J; bases not matched to a gene: 7. CDR3 in DNA: TGTGCCAGCAGCGAAATCACAGGGGATGGGGCCAACGTCCTGACTTTC. This translates into CASSEITGDGANVLTF.

The chain is built from TRBV5-1 and TRBJ2-7, with D perhaps TRBD1 (5 bases). CDR1 is SGHRS, CDR2 YFSETQ, per germline. Between the trimmed V and J ends, which lost 4 bases and 0 bases, there was a span of 17 bases. This CDR3 comprises 16 residues. The CDR3 reads CASSGSDSYFSYEQYF. The CDR3, as DNA: TGCGCCAGCAGCGGCAGCGACAGCTACTTCTCCTACGAGCAGTACTTC.

The rearrangement uses TRBV28 and TRBJ1-5; 8 bases are a match to TRBD1. The CDR3 is 12 amino acids. The trim removed 2 bases at V and 10 bases at J, leaving 1 base unmatched. CDR1 is MDHEN and CDR2 is SYDVKM in the germline V gene. CDR3: CASSLDRGPQHF. The CDR3 DNA reads TGTGCCAGCAGTTTAGACAGGGGCCCCCAGCATTTT.

J is TRBJ2-1 and V is TRBV5-4; 10 bases are shared with TRBD1. V shed 4 bases, J shed 7 bases, and the junction held 8 bases outside the gene matches. The CDR3 spans 15 residues. Germline CDR1 is SGHNT and CDR2 is YYREEE (reference sequence). The CDR3 is CASSQRDRGLNEQFF. The CDR3 DNA reads TGTGCCAGCAGCCAAAGGGACAGGGGTTTAAATGAGCAGTTCTTC.

CDR3 amino acids: CASSSPAGQIDHSGNTIYF. The CDR3, as DNA: TGTGCCAGCAGTTCACCTGCGGGACAGATAGACCACTCTGGAAACACCATATATTTT. The chain has TRBV28 and TRBJ1-3, with TRBD1 matching 7 bases. Germline-derived CDR1 and CDR2 are MDHEN and SYDVKM. The CDR3 sequence is 19 residues long. With V trimmed by 4 bases and J by 0 bases, 15 bases remained unmatched.

The rearrangement links TRBV15 to TRBJ1-1; D is perhaps TRBD1 (6 bases). The germline CDR1 and CDR2 sequences are LNHNV and YYDKDF (reference sequence). V shed 1 base and J shed 10 bases, with 13 bases lying between them. The CDR3 contains 13 residues. The CDR3 coding sequence is TGTGCCACCAGCAGAGGGAGCTCAGGGGCAGCTTTCTTT. Residues: CATSRGSSGAAFF.

This chain joins TRBV7-7 and TRBJ1-1; D not certain. Germline CDR1 is SSHAT and CDR2 is FNYEAQ (reference sequence). The CDR3 extends over 13 amino acids. V was trimmed by 4 bases and J by 3 bases, leaving 9 bases between them. The CDR3 loop reads CASSSRSDTEAFF. CDR3 coding DNA: TGTGCCAGCAGCTCCAGATCAGACACTGAAGCTTTCTTT. The entire variable domain, with the rest obtained from reference TRBV7-7 and TRBJ1-1, is as follows: GAGVSQSPRYKVTKRGQDVTLRCDPISSHATLYWYQQALGQGPEFLTYFNYEAQPDKSGLPSDRFSAERPEGSISTLTIQRTEQRDSAMYRCASSSRSDTEAFFGQGTRLTVV.

The J gene is TRBJ2-2, the V gene TRBV28; tentatively, D is TRBD1 (6 bases). Germline lookup yields CDR1 MDHEN and CDR2 SYDVKM. V gave up 3 bases and J gave up 2 bases, with 10 bases separating them. The CDR3 is made up of 15 amino acids. The CDR3 bases are TGTGCCAGCAGTTTCGGGACAACAAACACCGGGGAGCTGTTTTTT. Translation gives CASSFGTTNTGELFF.

V usage is TRBV5-1 and J usage is TRBJ2-3; 10 positions match TRBD2. The CDR3 is 16 residues long. Germline loops: CDR1 SGHRS, CDR2 YFSETQ. Trimming took 1 base from V and 3 from J; bases not matched to a gene: 5. The chain's CDR3 is CASSLISGGGTDTQYF. CDR3 nucleotide sequence: TGCGCCAGCAGCTTGATAAGCGGGGGGGGAACAGATACGCAGTATTTT.

This chain uses TRBV30 with TRBJ1-2; the D gene is possibly TRBD1 (6 bases). CDR1 is GTSNPN, CDR2 SVGIG, per germline (reference sequence). V lost 5 bases and J lost 4, with 11 bases in between. The CDR3 loop spans 12 amino acids. CDR3 nucleotide sequence: TGTGCCTGGGGCAGGGGCTTCTATGGCTACACCTTC. It specifies CAWGRGFYGYTF.

Here the CDR3 reads CASSVGAGEGDTQYF. In DNA form, the CDR3 reads TGTGCCAGCAGCGTAGGAGCGGGAGAGGGAGATACGCAGTATTTT. The V and J genes are TRBV9 and TRBJ2-3, with 8 bases that match TRBD2. The V gene's germline CDR1 is SGDLS and CDR2 YYNGEE. The CDR3 contains 15 residues. V gave up 0 bases and J gave up 5 bases; unmatched junction bases: 5.

This sequence joins TRBV3-1 (or the pseudogene TRBV3-2) and TRBJ1-3; 10 bases line up with TRBD1. CDR1 is LGHDT, CDR2 YNNKEL, per germline (reference sequence). V was pared by 4 bases and J by 6 bases, with 6 bases of the junction left unmatched. This CDR3 is 15 amino acids long. This CDR3 reads CASSPSDRGENTIYF. The CDR3 DNA reads TGTGCCAGCAGCCCGTCGGACAGGGGGGAAAACACCATATATTTT.